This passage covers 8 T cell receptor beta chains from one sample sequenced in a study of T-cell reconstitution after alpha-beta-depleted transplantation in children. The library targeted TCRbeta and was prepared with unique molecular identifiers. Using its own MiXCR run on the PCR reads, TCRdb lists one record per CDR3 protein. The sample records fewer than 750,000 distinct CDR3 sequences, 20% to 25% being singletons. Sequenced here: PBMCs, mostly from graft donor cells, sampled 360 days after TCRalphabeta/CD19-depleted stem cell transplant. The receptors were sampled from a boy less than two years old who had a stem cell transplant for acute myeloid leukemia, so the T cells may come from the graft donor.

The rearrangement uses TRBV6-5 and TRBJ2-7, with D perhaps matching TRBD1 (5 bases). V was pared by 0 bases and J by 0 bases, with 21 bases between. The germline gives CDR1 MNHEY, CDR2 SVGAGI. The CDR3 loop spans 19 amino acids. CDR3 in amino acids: CASSYSGQGVGGTSYEQYF. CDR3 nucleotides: TGTGCCAGCAGTTACTCCGGACAAGGTGTAGGTGGTACCTCCTACGAGCAGTACTTC.

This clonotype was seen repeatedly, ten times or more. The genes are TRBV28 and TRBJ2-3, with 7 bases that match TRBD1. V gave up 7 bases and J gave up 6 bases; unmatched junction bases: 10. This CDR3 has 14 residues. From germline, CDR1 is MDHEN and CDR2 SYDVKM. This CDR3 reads CASTQSTGPDTQYF. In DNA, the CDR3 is TGTGCCAGCACCCAATCGACAGGGCCGGATACGCAGTATTTT.

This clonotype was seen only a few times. CDR3 amino acids: CASSSWTEDDTQYF. As DNA, the CDR3 is TGTGCCAGCAGCTCATGGACAGAGGATGATACGCAGTATTTT. This rearrangement joins TRBV7-9 to TRBJ2-3; D perhaps matches TRBD1 (6 bases). This CDR3 region has 14 residues. CDR1 and CDR2 (germline): SEHNR, FQNEAQ (reference sequence). V shed 4 bases and J shed 6 bases, with 14 bases lying between them.

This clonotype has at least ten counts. In DNA form, the CDR3 reads TGCAGCGTTGTAGCGGGGGGGCCGCTTGAATCCTACGAGCAGTACGTC. Translated, it gives CSVVAGGPLESYEQYV. The chain is built from TRBV29-1 and TRBJ2-7; TRBD2 matches at 11 bases. Per germline, CDR1 SQVTM and CDR2 ANQGSEA. The CDR3 is 16 amino acids. Germline trimming cut 4 bases from V and 1 base from J; bases unmatched to any gene: 9.

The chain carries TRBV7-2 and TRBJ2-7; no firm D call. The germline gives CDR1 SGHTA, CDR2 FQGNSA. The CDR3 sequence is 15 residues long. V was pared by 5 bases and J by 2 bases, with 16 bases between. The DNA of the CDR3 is TGTGCCAGCAGCCCGCGCTCGGATTCGGCCTACGAGCAGTACTTC. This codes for CASSPRSDSAYEQYF.

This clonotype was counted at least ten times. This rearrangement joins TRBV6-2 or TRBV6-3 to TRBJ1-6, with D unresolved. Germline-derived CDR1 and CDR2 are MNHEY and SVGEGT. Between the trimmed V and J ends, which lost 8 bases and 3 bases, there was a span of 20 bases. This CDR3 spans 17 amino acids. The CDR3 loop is CASSHKRRPGYNSPLHF. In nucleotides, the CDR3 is TGTGCCAGCTCTCACAAGCGGAGGCCTGGCTATAATTCACCCCTCCACTTT.

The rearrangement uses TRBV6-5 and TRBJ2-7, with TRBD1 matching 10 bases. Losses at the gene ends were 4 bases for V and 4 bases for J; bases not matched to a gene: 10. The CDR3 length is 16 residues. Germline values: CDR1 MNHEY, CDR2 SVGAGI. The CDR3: CASSFDGTGAKYEQYV. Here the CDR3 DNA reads TGTGCCAGCAGTTTCGACGGGACAGGGGCTAAATACGAGCAGTACGTC.

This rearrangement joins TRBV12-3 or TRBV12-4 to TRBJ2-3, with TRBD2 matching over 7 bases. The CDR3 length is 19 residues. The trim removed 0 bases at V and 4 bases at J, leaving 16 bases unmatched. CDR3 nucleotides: TGTGCCAGCAGTTTAGCGGGGGGTAGCGGGCGTAGATTGGCAGATACGCAGTATTTT. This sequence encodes CASSLAGGSGRRLADTQYF.